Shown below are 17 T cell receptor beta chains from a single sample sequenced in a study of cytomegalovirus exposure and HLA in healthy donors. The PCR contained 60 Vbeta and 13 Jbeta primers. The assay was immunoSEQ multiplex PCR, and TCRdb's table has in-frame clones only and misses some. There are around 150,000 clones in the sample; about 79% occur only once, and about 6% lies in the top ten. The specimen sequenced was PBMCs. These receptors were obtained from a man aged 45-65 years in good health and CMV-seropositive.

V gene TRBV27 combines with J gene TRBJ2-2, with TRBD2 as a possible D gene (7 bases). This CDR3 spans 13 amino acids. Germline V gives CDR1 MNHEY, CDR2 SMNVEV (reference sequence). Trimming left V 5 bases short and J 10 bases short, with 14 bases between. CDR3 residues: CASSSGTWEELFF. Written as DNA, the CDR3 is TGTGCCAGCAGTAGCGGGACATGGGAGGAGCTGTTTTTT.

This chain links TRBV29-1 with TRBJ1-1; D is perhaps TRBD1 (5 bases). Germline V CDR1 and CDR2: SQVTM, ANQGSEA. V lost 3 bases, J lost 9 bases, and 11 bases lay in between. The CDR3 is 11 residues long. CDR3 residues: CSVDRQLKAFF. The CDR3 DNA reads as TGCAGCGTTGATCGACAGTTAAAAGCTTTCTTT.

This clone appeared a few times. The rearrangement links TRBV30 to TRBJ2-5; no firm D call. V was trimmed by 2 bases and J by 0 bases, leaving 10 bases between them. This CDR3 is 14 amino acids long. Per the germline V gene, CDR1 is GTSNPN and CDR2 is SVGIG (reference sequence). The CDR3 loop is CAWSFGYNQETQYF. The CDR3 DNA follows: TGTGCCTGGAGTTTCGGGTACAACCAAGAGACCCAGTACTTC.

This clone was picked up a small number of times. The CDR3 reads CASSTFHRLEVFF. CDR3 bases: TGTGCCAGCAGCACCTTTCACAGGCTTGAGGTCTTCTTT. The genes are TRBV7-9 and TRBJ1-1; possibly TRBD1 for D (5 bases). The V gene lost 5 bases and the J gene lost 14 bases, with 21 bases spanning the gap. Germline V gene lookup returns CDR1 SEHNR and CDR2 FQNEAQ (reference sequence). The CDR3 extends over 13 amino acids.

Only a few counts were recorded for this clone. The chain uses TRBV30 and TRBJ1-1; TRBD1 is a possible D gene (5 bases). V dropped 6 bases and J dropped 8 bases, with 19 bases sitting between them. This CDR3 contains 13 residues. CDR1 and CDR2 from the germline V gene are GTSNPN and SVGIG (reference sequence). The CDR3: CACPATGQIEAFF. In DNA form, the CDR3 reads TGTGCCTGCCCCGCTACAGGTCAAATCGAAGCTTTCTTT.

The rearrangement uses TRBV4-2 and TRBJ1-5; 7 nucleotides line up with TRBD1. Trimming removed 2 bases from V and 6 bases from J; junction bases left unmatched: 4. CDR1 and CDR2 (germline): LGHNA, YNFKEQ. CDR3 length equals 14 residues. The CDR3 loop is CASSQTGEFQPQHF. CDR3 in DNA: TGTGCCAGCAGCCAAACAGGGGAGTTTCAGCCCCAGCATTTT.

The CDR3 DNA reads as TGTGCCAGCAGTTTAGATGCAACTAATGAAAAACTGTTTTTT. Translation: CASSLDATNEKLFF. The chain combines TRBV6-5 with TRBJ1-4; D is undetermined. Trimming removed 4 bases from V and 0 bases from J, with 6 bases in between. The CDR3 spans 14 residues. Per germline, CDR1 MNHEY and CDR2 SVGAGI.

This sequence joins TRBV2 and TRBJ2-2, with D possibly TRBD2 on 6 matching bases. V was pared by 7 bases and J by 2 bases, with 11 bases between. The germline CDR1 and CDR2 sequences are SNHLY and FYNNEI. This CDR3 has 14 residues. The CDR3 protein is CASKRLVNTGELFF. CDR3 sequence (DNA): TGTGCCAGCAAGCGACTAGTAAACACCGGGGAGCTGTTTTTT.

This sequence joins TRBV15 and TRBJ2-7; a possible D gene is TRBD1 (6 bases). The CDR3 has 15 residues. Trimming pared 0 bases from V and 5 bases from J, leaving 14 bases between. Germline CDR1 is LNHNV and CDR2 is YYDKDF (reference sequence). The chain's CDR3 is CATSRDLGTSNEQYF. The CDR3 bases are TGTGCCACCAGCAGAGATCTTGGGACAAGTAACGAGCAGTACTTC.

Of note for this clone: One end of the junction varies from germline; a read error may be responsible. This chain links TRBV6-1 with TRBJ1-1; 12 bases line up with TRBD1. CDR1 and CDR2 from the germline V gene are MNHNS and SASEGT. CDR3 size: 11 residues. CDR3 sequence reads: CASRSGQGAYF. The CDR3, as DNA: TGTGCCAGCAGGTCGGGACAGGGGGCTTATTTC.

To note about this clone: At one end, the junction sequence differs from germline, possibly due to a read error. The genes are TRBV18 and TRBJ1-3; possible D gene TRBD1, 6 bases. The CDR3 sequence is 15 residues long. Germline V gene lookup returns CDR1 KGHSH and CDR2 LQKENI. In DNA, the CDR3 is TGTGCCAGCTCATCCGACAGGACGTCTGGAGACACCATATATTTT. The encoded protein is CASSSDRTSGDTIYF.

The CDR3 DNA reads TGTGCCAGCAGTTACTCGACAACGGGAGGCAATGAGCAGTTCTTC. It is translated as CASSYSTTGGNEQFF. The gene calls are TRBV6-5 and TRBJ2-1; 7 nucleotides agree with TRBD2. From germline, CDR1 is MNHEY and CDR2 SVGAGI. The trim removed 0 bases at V and 6 bases at J, leaving 5 bases unmatched. This CDR3 comprises 15 residues.

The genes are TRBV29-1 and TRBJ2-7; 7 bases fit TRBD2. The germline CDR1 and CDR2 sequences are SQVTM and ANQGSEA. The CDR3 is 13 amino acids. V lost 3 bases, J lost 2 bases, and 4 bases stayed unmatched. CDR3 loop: CSVEGGEAYEQYF. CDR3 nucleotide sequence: TGCAGCGTTGAGGGAGGGGAGGCCTACGAGCAGTACTTC.

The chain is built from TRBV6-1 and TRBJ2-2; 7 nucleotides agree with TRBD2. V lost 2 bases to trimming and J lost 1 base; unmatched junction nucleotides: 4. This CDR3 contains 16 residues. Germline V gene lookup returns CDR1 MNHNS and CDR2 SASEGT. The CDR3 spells CASSELGGGNTGELFF. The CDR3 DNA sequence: TGTGCCAGCAGTGAATTAGGCGGGGGGAACACCGGGGAGCTGTTTTTT.

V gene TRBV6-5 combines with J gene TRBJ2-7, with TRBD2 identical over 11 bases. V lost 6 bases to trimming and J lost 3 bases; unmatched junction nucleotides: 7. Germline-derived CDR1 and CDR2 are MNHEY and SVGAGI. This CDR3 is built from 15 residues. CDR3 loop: CASSPGLAEFYEQYV. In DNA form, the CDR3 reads TGTGCCAGCAGCCCGGGACTAGCGGAATTCTACGAGCAGTACGTC.

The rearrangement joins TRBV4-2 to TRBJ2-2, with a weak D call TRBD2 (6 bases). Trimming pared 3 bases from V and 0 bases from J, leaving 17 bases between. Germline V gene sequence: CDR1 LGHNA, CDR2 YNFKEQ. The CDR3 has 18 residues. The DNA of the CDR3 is TGTGCCAGCAGCCAGGGCCCTTGGGGCGGGACGAACACCGGGGAGCTGTTTTTT. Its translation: CASSQGPWGGTNTGELFF.

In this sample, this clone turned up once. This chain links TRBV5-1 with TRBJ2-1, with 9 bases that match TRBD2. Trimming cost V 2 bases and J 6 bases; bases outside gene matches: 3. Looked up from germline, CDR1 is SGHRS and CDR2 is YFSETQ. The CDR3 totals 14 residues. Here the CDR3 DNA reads TGCGCCAGCAGCTTCGGGCGGGGGGGCAATGAGCAGTTCTTC. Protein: CASSFGRGGNEQFF.